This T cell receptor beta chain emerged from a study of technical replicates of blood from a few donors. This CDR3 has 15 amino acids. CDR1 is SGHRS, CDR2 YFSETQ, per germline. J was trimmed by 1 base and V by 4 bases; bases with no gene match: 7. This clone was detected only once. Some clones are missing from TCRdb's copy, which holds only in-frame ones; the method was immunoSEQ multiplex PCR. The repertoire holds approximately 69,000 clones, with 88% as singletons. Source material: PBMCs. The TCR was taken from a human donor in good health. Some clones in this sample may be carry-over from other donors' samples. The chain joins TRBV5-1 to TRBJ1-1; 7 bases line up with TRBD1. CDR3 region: CASSPTGQPNTEAFF. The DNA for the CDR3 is TGCGCCAGCAGCCCGACGGGACAGCCGAACACTGAAGCTTTCTTT.